The clone carrying this TCR beta chain has more than one count but fewer than ten. What it binds is unknown. TCRdb recomputed calls from the reads with MiXCR, one row per CDR3 protein. The sample records roughly 920,000 distinct CDR3 sequences, around 30% being singletons. This entry is derived from a study of T cell repertoires in cytomegalovirus infection. Overall study findings and caveats: Dominating the ex vivo response were HLA-C-restricted CMV-specific TCR beta clonotypes. Carriers of CMV plus the relevant HLA were identified by cumulative public TCR beta family frequency.

The CDR3 is 18 amino acids. V dropped 4 bases and J dropped 0 bases, with 22 bases sitting between them. Germline CDR1 is SGDLS and CDR2 is YYNGEE. Material: cultured CD8+ T cells from PBMCs, obtained from culture after CMV antigen stimulation. The chain is built from TRBV9 and TRBJ1-1; a possible D gene is TRBD1 (6 bases). This receptor was identified in a human donor in good health (CMV status not recorded). Some clones in this sample may be carry-over from other donors' samples. CDR3 in DNA: TGTGCCAGCAGCCCTAGACAGGATTCCACGTTTGTGAACACTGAAGCTTTCTTT. Translated: CASSPRQDSTFVNTEAFF.